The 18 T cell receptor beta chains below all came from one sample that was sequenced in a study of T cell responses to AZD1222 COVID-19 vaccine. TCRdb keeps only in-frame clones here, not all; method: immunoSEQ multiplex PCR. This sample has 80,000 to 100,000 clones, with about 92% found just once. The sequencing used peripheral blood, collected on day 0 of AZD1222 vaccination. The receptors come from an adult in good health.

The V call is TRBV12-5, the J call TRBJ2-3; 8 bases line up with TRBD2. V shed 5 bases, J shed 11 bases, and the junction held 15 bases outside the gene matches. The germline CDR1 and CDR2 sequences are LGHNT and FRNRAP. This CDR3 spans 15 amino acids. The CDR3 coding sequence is TGTGCTAGTGGTCCCCCCACGGGGGGGAGGCTCATGCAGTATTTT. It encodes CASGPPTGGRLMQYF.

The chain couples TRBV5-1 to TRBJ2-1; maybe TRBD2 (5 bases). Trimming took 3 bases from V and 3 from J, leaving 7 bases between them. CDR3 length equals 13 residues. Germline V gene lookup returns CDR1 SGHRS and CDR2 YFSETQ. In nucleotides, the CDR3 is TGCGCCAGCAGCTCCGGGGTCTACAATGAGCAGTTCTTC. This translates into CASSSGVYNEQFF.

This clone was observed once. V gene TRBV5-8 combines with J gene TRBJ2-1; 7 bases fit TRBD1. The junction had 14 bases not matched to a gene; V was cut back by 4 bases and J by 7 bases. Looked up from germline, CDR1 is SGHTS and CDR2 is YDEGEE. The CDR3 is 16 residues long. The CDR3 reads CASSPWTGSLVNEQFF. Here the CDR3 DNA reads TGTGCCAGCAGCCCCTGGACAGGATCTTTGGTGAATGAGCAGTTCTTC.

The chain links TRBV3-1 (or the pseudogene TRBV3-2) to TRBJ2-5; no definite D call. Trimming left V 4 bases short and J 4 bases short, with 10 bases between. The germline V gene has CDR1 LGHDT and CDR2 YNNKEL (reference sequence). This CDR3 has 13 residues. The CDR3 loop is CASSPEVGETQYF. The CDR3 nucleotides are TGTGCCAGCAGCCCCGAAGTTGGAGAGACCCAGTACTTC.

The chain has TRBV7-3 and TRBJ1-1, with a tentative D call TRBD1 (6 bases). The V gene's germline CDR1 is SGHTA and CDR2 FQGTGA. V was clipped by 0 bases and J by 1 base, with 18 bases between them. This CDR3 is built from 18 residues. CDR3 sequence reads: CASSLTSGVGIGNTEAFF. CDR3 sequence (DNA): TGTGCCAGCAGCTTAACGTCAGGGGTCGGGATCGGGAACACTGAAGCTTTCTTT. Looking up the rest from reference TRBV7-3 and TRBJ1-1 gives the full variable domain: GAGVSQTPSNKVTEKGKYVELRCDPISGHTALYWYRQSLGQGPEFLIYFQGTGAADDSGLPNDRFFAVRPEGSVSTLKIQRTERGDSAVYLCASSLTSGVGIGNTEAFFGQGTRLTVV.

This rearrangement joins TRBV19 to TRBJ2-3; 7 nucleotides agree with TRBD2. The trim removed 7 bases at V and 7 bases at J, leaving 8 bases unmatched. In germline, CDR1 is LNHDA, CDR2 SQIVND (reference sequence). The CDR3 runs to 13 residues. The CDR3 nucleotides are TGTGCCAGTACCCCGACGGGGGGACATACGCAGTATTTT. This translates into CASTPTGGHTQYF.

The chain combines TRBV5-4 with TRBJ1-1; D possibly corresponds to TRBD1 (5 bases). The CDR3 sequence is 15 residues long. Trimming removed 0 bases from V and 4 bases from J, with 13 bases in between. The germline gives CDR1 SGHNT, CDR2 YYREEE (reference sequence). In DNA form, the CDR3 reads TGTGCCAGCAGCTTGGGGGCCGGGGCGGTCACTGAAGCTTTCTTT. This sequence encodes CASSLGAGAVTEAFF.

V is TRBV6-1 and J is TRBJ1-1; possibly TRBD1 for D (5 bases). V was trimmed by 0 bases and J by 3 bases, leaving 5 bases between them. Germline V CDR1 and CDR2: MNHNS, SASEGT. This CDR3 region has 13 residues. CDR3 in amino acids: CASSEAGDTEAFF. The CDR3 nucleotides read TGTGCCAGCAGTGAAGCGGGGGACACTGAAGCTTTCTTT.

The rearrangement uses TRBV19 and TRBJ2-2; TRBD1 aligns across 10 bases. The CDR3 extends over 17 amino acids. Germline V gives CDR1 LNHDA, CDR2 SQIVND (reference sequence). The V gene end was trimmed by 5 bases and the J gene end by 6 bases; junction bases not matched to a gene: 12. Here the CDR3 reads CASSPQGQGKIAGELFF. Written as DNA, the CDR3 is TGTGCCAGTAGTCCACAGGGACAGGGGAAGATCGCCGGGGAGCTGTTTTTT.

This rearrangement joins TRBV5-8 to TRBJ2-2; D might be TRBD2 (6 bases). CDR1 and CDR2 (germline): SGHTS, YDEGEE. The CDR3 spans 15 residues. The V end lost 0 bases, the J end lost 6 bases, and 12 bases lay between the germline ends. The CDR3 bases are TGTGCCAGCAGCTTGGACCGGGGGAGAGCCGGGGAGCTGTTTTTT. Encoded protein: CASSLDRGRAGELFF.

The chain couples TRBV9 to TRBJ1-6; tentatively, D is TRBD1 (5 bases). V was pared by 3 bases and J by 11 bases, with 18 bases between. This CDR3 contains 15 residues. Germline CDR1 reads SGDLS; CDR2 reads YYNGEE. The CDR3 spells CASSDRDGGFAPLHF. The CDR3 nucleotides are TGTGCCAGCAGCGACCGGGACGGAGGTTTTGCACCCCTCCACTTT.

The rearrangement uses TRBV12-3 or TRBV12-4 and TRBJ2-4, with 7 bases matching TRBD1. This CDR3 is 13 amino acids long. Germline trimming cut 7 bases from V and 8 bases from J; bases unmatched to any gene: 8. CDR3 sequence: CASTDRERDIQYF. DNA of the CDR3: TGTGCCAGCACCGACAGGGAGAGGGACATTCAGTACTTC.

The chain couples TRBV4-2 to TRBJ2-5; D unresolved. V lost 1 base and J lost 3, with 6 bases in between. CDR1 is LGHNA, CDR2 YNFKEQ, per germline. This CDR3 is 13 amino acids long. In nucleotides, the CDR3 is TGTGCCAGCAGCCAAGGAGCCGAAGAGACCCAGTACTTC. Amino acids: CASSQGAEETQYF.

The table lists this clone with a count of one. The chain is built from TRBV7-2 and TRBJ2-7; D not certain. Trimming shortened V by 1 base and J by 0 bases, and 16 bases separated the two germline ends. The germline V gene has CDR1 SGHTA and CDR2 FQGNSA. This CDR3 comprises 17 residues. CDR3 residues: CASSLGFSHLSSYEQYF. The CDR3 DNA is TGTGCCAGCAGCTTAGGATTTTCGCACCTGAGCTCCTACGAGCAGTACTTC.

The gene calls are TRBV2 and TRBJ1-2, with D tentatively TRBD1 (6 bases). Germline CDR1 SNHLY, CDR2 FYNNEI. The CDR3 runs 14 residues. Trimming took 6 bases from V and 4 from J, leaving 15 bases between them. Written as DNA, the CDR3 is TGTGCCAGCAGCGAAACAGGGTTGATCTATGGCTACACCTTC. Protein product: CASSETGLIYGYTF.

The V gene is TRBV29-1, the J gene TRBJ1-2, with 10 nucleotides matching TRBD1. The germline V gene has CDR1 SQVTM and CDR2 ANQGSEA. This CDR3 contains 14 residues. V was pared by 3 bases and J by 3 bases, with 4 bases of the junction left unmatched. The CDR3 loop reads CSVEGTGDYYGYTF. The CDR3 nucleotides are TGCAGCGTTGAGGGGACAGGGGATTACTATGGCTACACCTTC.

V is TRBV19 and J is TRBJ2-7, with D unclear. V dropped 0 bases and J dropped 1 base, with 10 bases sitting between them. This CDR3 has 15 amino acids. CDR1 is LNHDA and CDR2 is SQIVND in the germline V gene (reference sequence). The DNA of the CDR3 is TGTGCCAGTAGTATAGATGCTTCAAATTCCTACGAGCAGTACTTC. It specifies CASSIDASNSYEQYF.

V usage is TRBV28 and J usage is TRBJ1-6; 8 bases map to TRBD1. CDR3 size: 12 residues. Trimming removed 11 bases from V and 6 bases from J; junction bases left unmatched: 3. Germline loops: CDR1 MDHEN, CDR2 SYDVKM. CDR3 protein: CAGQGSNSPLHF. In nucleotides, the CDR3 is TGTGCCGGACAGGGTTCTAATTCACCCCTCCACTTT. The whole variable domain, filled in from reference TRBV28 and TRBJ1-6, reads DVKVTQSSRYLVKRTGEKVFLECVQDMDHENMFWYRQDPGLGLRLIYFSYDVKMKEKGDIPEGYSVSREKKERFSLILESASTNQTSMYLCAGQGSNSPLHFGNGTRLTVT.